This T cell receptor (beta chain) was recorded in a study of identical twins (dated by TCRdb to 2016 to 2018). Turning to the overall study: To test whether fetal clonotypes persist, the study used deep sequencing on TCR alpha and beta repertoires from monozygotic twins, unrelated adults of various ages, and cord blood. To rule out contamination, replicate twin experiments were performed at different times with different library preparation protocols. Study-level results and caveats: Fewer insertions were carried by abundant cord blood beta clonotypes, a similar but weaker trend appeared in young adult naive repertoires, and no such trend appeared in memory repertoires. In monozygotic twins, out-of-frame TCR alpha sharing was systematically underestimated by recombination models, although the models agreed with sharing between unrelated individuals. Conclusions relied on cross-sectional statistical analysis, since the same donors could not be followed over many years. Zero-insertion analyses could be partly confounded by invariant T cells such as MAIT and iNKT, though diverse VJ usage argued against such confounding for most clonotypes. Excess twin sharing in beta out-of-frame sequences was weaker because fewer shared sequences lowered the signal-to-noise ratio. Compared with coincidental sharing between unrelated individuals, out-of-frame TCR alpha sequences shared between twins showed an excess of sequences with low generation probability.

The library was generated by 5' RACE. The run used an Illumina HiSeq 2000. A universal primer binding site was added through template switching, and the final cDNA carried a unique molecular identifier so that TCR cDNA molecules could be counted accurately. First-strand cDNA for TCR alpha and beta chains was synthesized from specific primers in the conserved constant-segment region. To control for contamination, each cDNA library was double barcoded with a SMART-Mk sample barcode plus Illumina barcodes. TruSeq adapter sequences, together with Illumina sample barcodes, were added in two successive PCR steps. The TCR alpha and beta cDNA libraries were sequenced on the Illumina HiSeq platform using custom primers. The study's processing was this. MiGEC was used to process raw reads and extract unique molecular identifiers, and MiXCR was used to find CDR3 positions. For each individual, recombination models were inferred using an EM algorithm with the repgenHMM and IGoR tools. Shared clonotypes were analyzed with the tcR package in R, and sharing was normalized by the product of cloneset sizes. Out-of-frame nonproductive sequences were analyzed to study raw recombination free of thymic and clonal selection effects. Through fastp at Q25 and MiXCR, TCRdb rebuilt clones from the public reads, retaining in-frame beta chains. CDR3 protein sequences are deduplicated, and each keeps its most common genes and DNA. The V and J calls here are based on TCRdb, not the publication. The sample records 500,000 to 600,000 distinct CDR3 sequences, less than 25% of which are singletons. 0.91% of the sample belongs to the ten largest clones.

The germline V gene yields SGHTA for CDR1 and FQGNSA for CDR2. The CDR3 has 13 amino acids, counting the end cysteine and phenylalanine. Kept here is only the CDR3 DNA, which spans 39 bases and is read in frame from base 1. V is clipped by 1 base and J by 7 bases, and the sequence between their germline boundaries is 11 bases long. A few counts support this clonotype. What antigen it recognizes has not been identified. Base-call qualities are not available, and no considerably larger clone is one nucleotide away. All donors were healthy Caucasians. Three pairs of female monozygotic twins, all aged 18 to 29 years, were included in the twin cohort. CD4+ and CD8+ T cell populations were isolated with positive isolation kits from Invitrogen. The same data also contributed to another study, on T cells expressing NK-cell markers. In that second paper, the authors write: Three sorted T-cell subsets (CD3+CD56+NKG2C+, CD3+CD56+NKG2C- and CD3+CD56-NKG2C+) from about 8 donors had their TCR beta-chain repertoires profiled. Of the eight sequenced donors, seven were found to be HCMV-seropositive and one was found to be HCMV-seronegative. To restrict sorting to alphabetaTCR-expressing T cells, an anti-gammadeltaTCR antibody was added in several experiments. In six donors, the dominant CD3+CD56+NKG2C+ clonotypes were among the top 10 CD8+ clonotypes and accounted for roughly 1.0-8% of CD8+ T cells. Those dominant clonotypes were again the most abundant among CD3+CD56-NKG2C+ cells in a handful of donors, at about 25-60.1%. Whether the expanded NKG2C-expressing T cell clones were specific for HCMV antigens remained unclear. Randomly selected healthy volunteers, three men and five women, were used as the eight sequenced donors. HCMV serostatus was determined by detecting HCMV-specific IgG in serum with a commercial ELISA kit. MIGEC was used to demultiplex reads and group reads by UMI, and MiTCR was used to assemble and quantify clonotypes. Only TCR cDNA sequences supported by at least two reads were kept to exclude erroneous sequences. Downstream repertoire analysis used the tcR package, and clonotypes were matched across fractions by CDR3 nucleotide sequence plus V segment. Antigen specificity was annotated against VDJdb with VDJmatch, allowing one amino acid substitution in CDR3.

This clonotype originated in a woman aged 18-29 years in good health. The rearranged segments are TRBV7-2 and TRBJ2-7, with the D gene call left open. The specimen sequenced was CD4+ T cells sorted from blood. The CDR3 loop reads CASSLGRVVEQYF. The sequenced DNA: TGTGCCAGCAGCTTAGGTCGGGTTGTTGAGCAGTACTTC.